What follows are 30 T cell receptor beta chains derived from one specimen sequenced in a study of technical replicates of blood from four donors. TCRdb's table, derived via immunoSEQ multiplex PCR, lists solely in-frame clones and lacks some. The sample gives just over 80,000 clones, around 94% of which show up once; 0.38% is in the top ten. Sequencing was carried out using T cells isolated from PBMCs. The receptor set was obtained from a human donor in good health.

The genes are TRBV19 and TRBJ2-3, with D perhaps matching TRBD2 (6 bases). Germline V gene sequence: CDR1 LNHDA, CDR2 SQIVND (reference sequence). V shed 0 bases and J shed 1 base, with 8 bases lying between them. The CDR3 is 15 amino acids. CDR3 sequence: CASSIEGEGTDTQYF. As DNA, the CDR3 is TGTGCCAGTAGTATAGAGGGGGAGGGCACAGATACGCAGTATTTT.

The V and J genes are TRBV5-1 and TRBJ2-3; 8 bases are a match to TRBD2. J was trimmed by 5 bases and V by 3 bases; bases with no gene match: 5. The CDR3 spans 14 residues. The germline gives CDR1 SGHRS, CDR2 YFSETQ. The CDR3 region is CASSSGLDVDTQYF. CDR3 nucleotides: TGCGCCAGCAGCTCGGGACTAGATGTAGATACGCAGTATTTT.

This clone was seen only once. This CDR3 is CSAGQLNTEAFF. In DNA form, the CDR3 reads TGCAGCGCCGGACAGTTGAACACTGAAGCTTTCTTT. V usage is TRBV29-1 and J usage is TRBJ1-1; D is perhaps TRBD1 (6 bases). This CDR3 comprises 12 residues. Trimming cost V 7 bases and J 0 bases, with 9 bases left between them. The germline gives CDR1 SQVTM, CDR2 ANQGSEA.

The chain couples TRBV28 to TRBJ1-1; a weak D match, TRBD1 (5 bases). Germline assignment: CDR1 MDHEN and CDR2 SYDVKM. The CDR3 covers 14 residues. Trimming cost V 7 bases and J 4 bases, with 16 bases left between them. The CDR3, as DNA: TGTGCCAGCAATTATGGGAGGGGCGGCACTGAAGCTTTCTTT. Its translation: CASNYGRGGTEAFF.

The chain carries TRBV28 and TRBJ2-7, with a tentative D call TRBD1 (6 bases). The CDR3 is 14 amino acids. Germline-derived CDR1 and CDR2 are MDHEN and SYDVKM. With 4 bases removed from V and 3 bases from J, the gap between germline ends came to 13 bases. The CDR3 nucleotides are TGTGCCAGCAGTTATTACGGCAGGGGCTACGAGCAGTACTTC. It yields the protein CASSYYGRGYEQYF.

This chain uses TRBV5-1 with TRBJ1-4; no clear D gene. Germline CDR1 and CDR2: SGHRS and YFSETQ. The V end was cut by 4 bases, the J end by 5 bases, with 12 bases between. This CDR3 is built from 14 residues. DNA of the CDR3: TGCGCCAGCAGCCAACCCAGCGTCAATGAAAAACTGTTTTTT. Translating it yields CASSQPSVNEKLFF.

V usage is TRBV6-5 and J usage is TRBJ2-7; D is perhaps TRBD1 (6 bases). CDR3 length equals 14 residues. CDR1 is MNHEY, CDR2 SVGAGI, per germline. V dropped 2 bases and J dropped 2 bases, with 10 bases sitting between them. The CDR3 reads CASSYEPGAYEQYF. CDR3 bases: TGTGCCAGCAGTTACGAACCAGGGGCCTACGAGCAGTACTTC.

The chain joins TRBV19 to TRBJ1-1; D gene uncertain. The CDR3 sequence is 13 residues long. Deletions cut 7 bases from V and 1 base from J, with 10 bases between. Germline lookup yields CDR1 LNHDA and CDR2 SQIVND (reference sequence). The CDR3 here is CASIATGNTEAFF. The CDR3 region has the DNA TGTGCCAGTATAGCGACGGGGAACACTGAAGCTTTCTTT.

The chain joins TRBV15 to TRBJ2-7; 7 positions agree with TRBD2. Germline V gives CDR1 LNHNV, CDR2 YYDKDF (reference sequence). V lost 5 bases, J lost 4 bases, and 17 bases stayed unmatched. The CDR3 has 17 residues. CDR3 coding DNA: TGTGCCACCAGCCCTCGGACGGCGGCTTGGGAGGGATACGAGCAGTACTTC. Amino acids: CATSPRTAAWEGYEQYF. Full variable domain (outside the CDR3, taken from reference TRBV15 and TRBJ2-7): DAMVIQNPRYQVTQFGKPVTLSCSQTLNHNVMYWYQQKSSQAPKLLFHYYDKDFNNEADTPDNFQSRRPNTSFCFLDIRSPGLGDTAMYLCATSPRTAAWEGYEQYFGPGTRLTVT.

This clone was detected once. The chain couples TRBV27 to TRBJ2-1; tentatively, D is TRBD2 (6 bases). Germline-derived CDR1 and CDR2 are MNHEY and SMNVEV (reference sequence). Trimming took off 4 bases at V and 4 bases at J, with 11 bases between the two ends. The CDR3 length is 14 residues. CDR3 in DNA: TGTGCCAGCAGTTACGGCGGGGCTTACAATGAGCAGTTCTTC. This gives the protein CASSYGGAYNEQFF.

As DNA, the CDR3 is TGCGCCAGCAGGCTAGCGGGGGATTACAATGAGCAGTTCTTC. Translation gives CASRLAGDYNEQFF. V gene TRBV5-1 combines with J gene TRBJ2-1; TRBD2 matches at 10 bases. V lost 5 bases, J lost 4 bases, and 3 bases stayed unmatched. CDR3 size: 14 residues. Germline V gene sequence: CDR1 SGHRS, CDR2 YFSETQ.

This clone was seen a single time. This chain links TRBV7-2 with TRBJ1-4; TRBD1 is a possible D gene (5 bases). CDR1 is SGHTA, CDR2 FQGNSA, per germline. The length of the CDR3 is 13 residues. Trimming shortened V by 3 bases and J by 8 bases, and 10 bases separated the two germline ends. CDR3 nucleotide sequence: TGTGCCAGCAGCTTTGACAGCCCCGAAAAACTGTTTTTT. Protein sequence: CASSFDSPEKLFF. Using reference TRBV7-2 and TRBJ1-4 for the parts outside the CDR3, the full variable domain is GAGVSQSPSNKVTEKGKDVELRCDPISGHTALYWYRQSLGQGLEFLIYFQGNSAPDKSGLPSDRFSAERTGGSVSTLTIQRTQQEDSAVYLCASSFDSPEKLFFGSGTQLSVL.

This sequence joins TRBV19 and TRBJ2-1, with 8 bases identical to TRBD2. Germline V lookup: CDR1 LNHDA, CDR2 SQIVND (reference sequence). The V gene end was trimmed by 2 bases and the J gene end by 5 bases; junction bases not matched to a gene: 8. This CDR3 is 16 amino acids long. CDR3 loop: CASSIQGAGDNNEQFF. In DNA, the CDR3 is TGTGCCAGTAGTATACAGGGAGCGGGAGATAACAATGAGCAGTTCTTC.

The chain combines TRBV2 with TRBJ2-3, with 7 bases aligning to TRBD1. V dropped 5 bases and J dropped 2; count of bases not matched to a gene: 10. The CDR3 sequence is 16 residues long. Germline V gives CDR1 SNHLY, CDR2 FYNNEI. The CDR3 reads CASSPRTGMVTDTQYF. CDR3 nucleotide sequence: TGTGCCAGCAGTCCTAGGACAGGAATGGTCACAGATACGCAGTATTTT.

This clone was counted once. The chain recombines TRBV9 with TRBJ1-1; 7 bases agree with TRBD1. Germline assignment: CDR1 SGDLS and CDR2 YYNGEE. The ends lost 3 bases at V and 5 bases at J; junction bases unmatched: 13. This CDR3 has 16 residues. The CDR3 sequence is CASSERGTPTGTEAFF. The CDR3 DNA reads as TGTGCCAGCAGCGAGAGGGGGACACCGACAGGGACTGAAGCTTTCTTT.

This chain uses TRBV29-1 with TRBJ1-2, with D perhaps TRBD1 (5 bases). V lost 0 bases, J lost 2 bases, and 7 bases lay in between. This CDR3 is built from 13 residues. The germline gives CDR1 SQVTM, CDR2 ANQGSEA. The CDR3 spells CSVEEGGNYGYTF. In DNA form, the CDR3 reads TGCAGCGTTGAAGAGGGGGGGAACTATGGCTACACCTTC.

The chain links TRBV28 to TRBJ2-1, with TRBD1 identical over 9 bases. V trimming: 6 bases; J trimming: 8 bases; junction bases outside the gene matches: 8. CDR3 size: 14 residues. Germline-derived CDR1 and CDR2 are MDHEN and SYDVKM. The DNA of the CDR3 is TGTGCCAGCAGGGGACAGGGTATGTTCGATGAGCAGTTCTTC. Encoded protein: CASRGQGMFDEQFF.

The count of this clone is one. The chain employs TRBV19 and TRBJ1-1, with 7 bases lining up with TRBD1. J lost 4 bases, V lost 4 bases, and 12 bases had no gene match. The CDR3 length is 16 residues. Germline V gene data show CDR1 as LNHDA and CDR2 as SQIVND (reference sequence). This CDR3 reads CASSTLNPRQGTEAFF. In nucleotides, the CDR3 is TGTGCCAGTAGTACGCTTAACCCCCGACAGGGCACTGAAGCTTTCTTT.

The chain employs TRBV7-2 and TRBJ2-2; D not certain. Trimming removed 5 bases from V and 8 bases from J, with 15 bases in between. Germline lookup yields CDR1 SGHTA and CDR2 FQGNSA. The CDR3 length is 14 residues. The CDR3 DNA is TGTGCCAGCAGCCCCAACCCCCCGGGTGGGGAGCTGTTTTTT. It is translated as CASSPNPPGGELFF.

The rearrangement uses TRBV28 and TRBJ1-1; D is possibly TRBD1 (5 bases). The germline V gene has CDR1 MDHEN and CDR2 SYDVKM. This CDR3 has 14 amino acids. V lost 6 bases and J 11 bases, leaving 22 bases between the germline ends. The CDR3 coding sequence is TGTGCCAGCAGCCCGGGAACAGCGGAGGGGATGGCTTTCTTT. This encodes CASSPGTAEGMAFF.

The chain couples TRBV7-3 to TRBJ2-7; TRBD1 aligns across 8 bases. This CDR3 contains 14 residues. CDR1 is SGHTA and CDR2 is FQGTGA in the germline V gene. With V trimmed by 5 bases and J by 5 bases, 8 bases remained unmatched. The CDR3 bases are TGTGCCAGCAGCCCGACAGGGGTGGTTAACGAGCAGTACTTC. Translated, it gives CASSPTGVVNEQYF. The full variable domain, completed using reference TRBV7-3 and TRBJ2-7, is GAGVSQTPSNKVTEKGKYVELRCDPISGHTALYWYRQSLGQGPEFLIYFQGTGAADDSGLPNDRFFAVRPEGSVSTLKIQRTERGDSAVYLCASSPTGVVNEQYFGPGTRLTVT.

The gene calls are TRBV5-1 and TRBJ2-1; a weak D match, TRBD2 (6 bases). Germline V CDR1 and CDR2: SGHRS, YFSETQ. V dropped 6 bases and J dropped 6 bases, with 16 bases sitting between them. CDR3 size: 14 residues. DNA of the CDR3: TGCGCCAGCAATAGACTAGAGGTGCGCAATGAGCAGTTCTTC. Its protein product is CASNRLEVRNEQFF.

The rearrangement joins TRBV5-6 to TRBJ1-2; 8 positions agree with TRBD1. The CDR3 sequence is 15 residues long. Germline assignment: CDR1 SGHDT and CDR2 YYEEEE. J gave up 4 bases and V 4 bases, and 9 bases lay outside the gene matches. CDR3 loop: CASSARGQATYGYTF. In DNA form, the CDR3 reads TGTGCCAGCAGCGCGAGGGGACAGGCGACCTATGGCTACACCTTC.

This clone has a single count. As DNA, the CDR3 is TGCAGCGTTGAGGGCACGACCTATTCTAACTATGGCTACACCTTC. Protein: CSVEGTTYSNYGYTF. V gene TRBV29-1 combines with J gene TRBJ1-2; no clear D. The germline V gene has CDR1 SQVTM and CDR2 ANQGSEA. This CDR3 has 15 amino acids. V lost 3 bases and J 0 bases, leaving 14 bases between the germline ends.

DNA of the CDR3: TGCGCCAGCAGCTTTGGGGCTAGTAAAGAGACCCAGTACTTC. This gives the protein CASSFGASKETQYF. This chain connects TRBV5-1 to TRBJ2-5; D is perhaps TRBD1 (5 bases). V was cut by 2 bases and J by 3 bases, with 11 bases left in between. The CDR3 is 14 amino acids. CDR1 is SGHRS and CDR2 is YFSETQ in the germline V gene. The full variable domain, rest sourced from reference TRBV5-1 and TRBJ2-5, is KAGVTQTPRYLIKTRGQQVTLSCSPISGHRSVSWYQQTPGQGLQFLFEYFSETQRNKGNFPGRFSGRQFSNSRSEMNVSTLELGDSALYLCASSFGASKETQYFGPGTRLLVL.

This chain uses TRBV7-9 with TRBJ2-1; no reliable D call. CDR1 SEHNR and CDR2 FQNEAQ come from the germline V gene (reference sequence). This CDR3 is 12 amino acids long. V lost 3 bases to trimming and J lost 8 bases, with 8 bases between them. The CDR3 DNA follows: TGTGCCAGCAGCTTGACTGGGTATGAGCAGTTCTTC. Translation: CASSLTGYEQFF. The full variable domain, with the rest looked up from reference TRBV7-9 and TRBJ2-1, is DTGVSQNPRHKITKRGQNVTFRCDPISEHNRLYWYRQTLGQGPEFLTYFQNEAQLEKSRLLSDRFSAERPKGSFSTLEIQRTEQGDSAMYLCASSLTGYEQFFGPGTRLTVL.

V and J are TRBV19 and TRBJ1-5, with D tentatively TRBD1 (6 bases). The CDR3 runs to 14 residues. The ends were cut back, 4 bases at V and 5 bases at J, with 12 bases in the middle. Looked up from germline, CDR1 is LNHDA and CDR2 is SQIVND (reference sequence). In DNA form, the CDR3 reads TGTGCCAGTAGTACAACGGGGGGCTATCAGCCCCAGCATTTT. This sequence encodes CASSTTGGYQPQHF.

The V gene is TRBV27, the J gene TRBJ1-1; 7 bases align to TRBD1. Per the germline V gene, CDR1 is MNHEY and CDR2 is SMNVEV (reference sequence). The length of the CDR3 is 11 residues. The V and J ends lost 6 bases and 8 bases, in that order; junction bases with no gene match: 3. CDR3 nucleotides: TGTGCCAGCAGCGACAGGGCCGAAGCTTTCTTT. Protein sequence: CASSDRAEAFF.

The chain is built from TRBV6-6 and TRBJ2-1; possibly TRBD2 for D (6 bases). The V gene lost 2 bases and the J gene lost 5 bases, with 13 bases spanning the gap. This CDR3 contains 15 residues. CDR1 is MNHNY, CDR2 SVGAGI, per germline (reference sequence). The CDR3, as DNA: TGTGCCAGCAGTTACGTGACGGGAGATAACAATGAGCAGTTCTTC. Amino acids: CASSYVTGDNNEQFF.

The chain has TRBV10-1 and TRBJ1-5; unclear D gene. The V and J ends lost 0 bases and 3 bases respectively, with 9 bases between them. CDR3 length: 15 residues. CDR1 is WNHNN, CDR2 SYGVQD, per germline (reference sequence). CDR3 amino acids: CASSESGEDNQPQHF. CDR3 DNA sequence: TGCGCCAGCAGTGAGTCCGGGGAGGACAATCAGCCCCAGCATTTT.